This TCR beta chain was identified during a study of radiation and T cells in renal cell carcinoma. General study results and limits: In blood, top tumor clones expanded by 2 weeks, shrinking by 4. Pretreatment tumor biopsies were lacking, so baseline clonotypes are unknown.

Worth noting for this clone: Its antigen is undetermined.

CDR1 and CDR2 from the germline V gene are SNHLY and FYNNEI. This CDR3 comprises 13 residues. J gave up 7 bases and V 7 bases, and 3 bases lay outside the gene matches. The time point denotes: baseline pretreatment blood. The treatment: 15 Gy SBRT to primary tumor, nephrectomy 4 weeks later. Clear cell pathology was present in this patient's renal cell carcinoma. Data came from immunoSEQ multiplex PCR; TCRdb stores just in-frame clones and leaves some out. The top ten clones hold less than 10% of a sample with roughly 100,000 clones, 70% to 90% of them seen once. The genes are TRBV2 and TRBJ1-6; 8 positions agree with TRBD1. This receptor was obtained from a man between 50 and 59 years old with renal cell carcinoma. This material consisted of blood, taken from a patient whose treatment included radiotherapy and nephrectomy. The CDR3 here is CASIRGRNSPLHF. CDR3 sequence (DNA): TGTGCCAGCATCAGGGGGCGGAATTCACCCCTCCACTTT. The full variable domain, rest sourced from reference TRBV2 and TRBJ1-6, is EPEVTQTPSHQVTQMGQEVILRCVPISNHLYFYWYRQILGQKVEFLVSFYNNEISEKSEIFDDQFSVERPDGSNFTLKIRSTKLEDSAMYFCASIRGRNSPLHFGNGTRLTVT.